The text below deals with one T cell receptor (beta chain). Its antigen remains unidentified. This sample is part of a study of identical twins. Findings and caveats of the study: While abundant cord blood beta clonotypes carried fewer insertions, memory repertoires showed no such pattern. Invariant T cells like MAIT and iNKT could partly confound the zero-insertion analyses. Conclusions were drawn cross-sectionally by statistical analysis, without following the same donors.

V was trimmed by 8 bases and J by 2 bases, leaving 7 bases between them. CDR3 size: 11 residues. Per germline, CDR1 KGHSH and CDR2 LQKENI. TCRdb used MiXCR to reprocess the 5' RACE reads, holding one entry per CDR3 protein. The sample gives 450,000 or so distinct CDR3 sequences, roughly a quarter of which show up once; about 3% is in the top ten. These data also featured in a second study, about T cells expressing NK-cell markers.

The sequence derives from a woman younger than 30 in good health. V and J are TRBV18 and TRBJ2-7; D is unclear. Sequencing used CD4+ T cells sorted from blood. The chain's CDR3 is CASMSTYEQYF. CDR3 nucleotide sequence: TGTGCCAGCATGTCCACCTACGAGCAGTACTTC.